A selection of T cell receptor beta chains follows, all from one sample in a study of tumor and adjacent non-tumor tissue in lung cancer. TCRdb re-derived calls from the multiplex PCR reads in MiXCR, one entry per CDR3 protein. This sample has under 85,000 distinct CDR3 sequences, with around 80% found just once. Material for sequencing was distant non-tumor lung tissue. These receptors came from a man aged 65 to 79 with non-small cell lung cancer. Each CDR3 is given with its conserved first and last residue. The D gene is left open where the match is weak. Clone size is given for some rows only: seen once, a few or many times, or a class if the clone is expanded.

J	D	V	size	DNA	CDR3
TRBJ2-1	TRBD2	TRBV6-2/TRBV6-3	.	TGTGCCAGCAGTTATGGGACTAGCGGGAGCGGACGTGGGTATGATGAGCAGTTCTTC	CASSYGTSGSGRGYDEQFF
TRBJ1-1	TRBD1	TRBV7-9	.	TGTGCCAGCCGGGACAGGGACGGCACTGAAGCTTTCTTT	CASRDRDGTEAFF
TRBJ2-7	.	TRBV12-3/TRBV12-4	.	TGTGCCAGCAGCCAAACTTGCCTCGTTGAGCAGTACTTC	CASSQTCLVEQYF
TRBJ1-2	.	TRBV6-2/TRBV6-3	.	TGTGCCAGCAGTTTCCAAGACCAGGGAGGATATGGCTACACCTTC	CASSFQDQGGYGYTF
TRBJ2-5	.	TRBV29-1	.	TGTAGTGTGGCAAACAGGTTCCAAGAGACACAGTACTTC	CSVANRFQETQYF
TRBJ2-7	.	TRBV7-8	once	TGTGCCAGCAGCTTAAGTATGAGATCCTACGAGCAGTACTTC	CASSLSMRSYEQYF
TRBJ2-2	.	TRBV9	many	TGTGCCAGCAGCGTAGTAAACGGGGAGCTGTTTTTT	CASSVVNGELFF
TRBJ1-2	TRBD1	TRBV4-1	.	TGCGCCAGCAGCTCCGGGACAGATACTTATGGCTACACCTTC	CASSSGTDTYGYTF
TRBJ1-3	.	TRBV11-2	.	TGTGACAGCAGTTTAGTGGGACCCGGGGACACCATATATTTT	CDSSLVGPGDTIYF
TRBJ1-1	.	TRBV11-2	.	TGTGCCAGCAGCTTAGGGGGGATGGATAAGTGGAACACTGAAGCTTACTTT	CASSLGGMDKWNTEAYF
TRBJ1-1	.	TRBV6-1	many	TGTGCCAGCAGCGCAGGGTGGAACACTGAAGCTTTCTTT	CASSAGWNTEAFF
TRBJ2-2	.	TRBV29-1	.	TGCAGCGTTGGGGGGCCTGCGAACATCGGGGAGCTGCTTTTT	CSVGGPANIGELLF
TRBJ2-4	.	TRBV28	once	TGTGCCAGCAGTCCACAGAGGACAAACATTCAGTATTTC	CASSPQRTNIQYF
TRBJ2-5	TRBD2	TRBV11-2	.	TGTGCCAGCAGCTTAGTATGGACTAGTAGGGGCCGACAAGAGACCCACTACTTC	CASSLVWTSRGRQETHYF
TRBJ2-3	.	TRBV6-2/TRBV6-3	.	TGTGTCGGCAGTGGGCACATGGGGAATACGCAGTATTTT	CVGSGHMGNTQYF
TRBJ2-3	.	TRBV29-1	.	TGCAGCGTTGAACTAGCGCCGAAAGATACGCAGTATTTT	CSVELAPKDTQYF
TRBJ1-3	TRBD1	TRBV12-3/TRBV12-4	few	TGTGTCAGTAGTCGTCCCGGGACAGGGATCGGCTCTGGAAACAACATATATTTT	CVSSRPGTGIGSGNNIYF
TRBJ2-7	.	TRBV7-9	.	TGTGCCAGCAGCATCGTTGGTGCCGCTTTCTACGAGCAGTACTTC	CASSIVGAAFYEQYF
TRBJ1-1	.	TRBV11-3	.	TGTGCCAGCAGCTTCCGGAACATGACCCTGAACTCTGAAGCTTTCTTT	CASSFRNMTLNSEAFF
TRBJ2-2	.	TRBV29-1	.	TGCAGCGTTGACTCAGGGGTCAAGACCGGGGAGCTGTCGTTT	CSVDSGVKTGELSF
TRBJ2-1	.	TRBV6-2/TRBV6-3	.	TGTGCCAGCAGTTACATACCTTGCGGCGAGCAGTTCTTC	CASSYIPCGEQFF
TRBJ1-5	.	TRBV6-1	.	TGTGCCAGCAGTGAAATACGGGACGATCTTGGCAATCAGCCCCTGCATTTT	CASSEIRDDLGNQPLHF
TRBJ2-2	.	TRBV4-1	.	TGCGCCAGCGGCCTCGGACAGGGAGGGACCGCGGAGCCGTTTTTT	CASGLGQGGTAEPFF
TRBJ2-1	.	TRBV13	.	TGTGCCAGCAGTTACAGGGTGCTCAAGCCCAATAAGCAGTTCTTC	CASSYRVLKPNKQFF
TRBJ2-2	TRBD1	TRBV10-3	.	TGTGCCATCAGTGAGTCACAGGGACAGGTCAACATCGGGGAGCTGTTTTTT	CAISESQGQVNIGELFF
TRBJ2-3	.	TRBV12-3/TRBV12-4	medium-sized	TGTGCCAGCAGGAGCGGTGGGGGCACAGATACGCAGTATTTT	CASRSGGGTDTQYF
TRBJ2-7	TRBD1	TRBV5-4	once	TGTGCGAGCAATTTAAGACAGGGGGCGGGGGAGCAGTACTTC	CASNLRQGAGEQYF
TRBJ2-7	.	TRBV11-3	.	TGTGCCAGCAGCTTATATGAGGCCCAGGCTCGCGAGCAGTATTTC	CASSLYEAQAREQYF
TRBJ2-1	TRBD2	TRBV11-2	.	TGTGCCAGCAGCACTAGCGGGCTTCCCTACAATGAGCAGTTCTTC	CASSTSGLPYNEQFF
TRBJ1-1	.	TRBV6-2/TRBV6-3	.	TGTGCCAGCCGATCTTTCGTGGGACAAAGAAGAGAAGCTCTCTTT	CASRSFVGQRREALF
TRBJ2-7	.	TRBV13	.	TGTGTCAGCAGCCCAACCACGGGGGACGAGCAGTACTTC	CVSSPTTGDEQYF
TRBJ1-5	.	TRBV6-1	many	TGTGCCAGCAGTGCCCAAAGCGATAGCAATCAGCCCCAGCATTTT	CASSAQSDSNQPQHF
TRBJ2-1	.	TRBV10-1	.	TGCGCCAGCGGTTGTGGGGGGTCCTACAATGAGCAGTTCTTC	CASGCGGSYNEQFF
TRBJ2-7	TRBD1	TRBV6-6	.	TGTGCCAACCGACAGGGACCAGCCTACAAGCAGTACTTC	CANRQGPAYKQYF
TRBJ1-5	.	TRBV6-1	.	TGTGCCAGGAGTGAAGGTTGGGCGATGGATCAGCACCAGAATTTT	CARSEGWAMDQHQNF
TRBJ1-1	.	TRBV7-9	many	TGTGCCAGCAGCTCATCCGGGATTCAAACTGAAGCTTTCTTT	CASSSSGIQTEAFF
TRBJ1-5	.	TRBV11-2	.	TGTGCCAGCAGCTTAGATGGCAGGGAGGATCAGCCCCAGCATTTT	CASSLDGREDQPQHF
TRBJ1-1	.	TRBV11-2	.	TGTGCCAGCCGGTTCGGGAACATTGAAGCTCTCTTT	CASRFGNIEALF
TRBJ2-3	.	TRBV4-1	many	TGCGCCAGCAGCCCCCTCGGGGGATCCACAGATACGCAGTATTTT	CASSPLGGSTDTQYF
TRBJ2-7	TRBD1	TRBV30	.	TGTACCTGGAGAACTGGGACAGATAGCTCCTACGAGCAGTACTTC	CTWRTGTDSSYEQYF
TRBJ2-3	.	TRBV5-1	.	TGCGCCAGCAGGAGCGGACCTTCCACAGATGCGCAGTATTTT	CASRSGPSTDAQYF
TRBJ2-1	.	TRBV10-2	.	TGTGCCAGCAGGTCCCCGGGACCCTCATCTCATGAGCACTTCTTC	CASRSPGPSSHEHFF
TRBJ2-7	TRBD1	TRBV11-2	.	TGTGCGAGCAGCTTAGATCAGGGGGCCCACTACGAGCAGCACTTC	CASSLDQGAHYEQHF
TRBJ2-7	.	TRBV6-5	.	TGTGCCAGCAGTTCCGACAGGAGAGCCTACGAGCAGTATTTC	CASSSDRRAYEQYF
TRBJ2-7	.	TRBV29-1	.	TGCAGCCTTGATTTACCTAGTGGAGCAACCTACGAGCAGTACTTC	CSLDLPSGATYEQYF
TRBJ2-1	TRBD2	TRBV29-1	.	TGCAGTGTTGATGATCACACTAGCGGCATCTACAATGAGCAATTCTTC	CSVDDHTSGIYNEQFF
TRBJ2-7	.	TRBV11-2	large	TGTGCCAGCAGCTTAGACCAGGGGGGCAGGTACGAGCAGTACTTC	CASSLDQGGRYEQYF
TRBJ2-2	.	TRBV2	.	TGTGCCAGCAGGGCCTATAAGAACACCGGGGAGCTGTTTTTT	CASRAYKNTGELFF
TRBJ2-1	.	TRBV6-2/TRBV6-3	once	TGTGCCTACCTCGGGCTACCCAGCTCCTTCAATGAGCAGTTCTTC	CAYLGLPSSFNEQFF
TRBJ2-6	.	TRBV28	many	TGTGCCAGCAGAAGTCAGGGGAGCTCTGGGGCCAACGTCCTGACTTTC	CASRSQGSSGANVLTF
TRBJ1-1	.	TRBV11-2	.	TGTGCGAGCAGCATAGCGGAGATGGGGATGAAAACTGAAGCTTTCTTT	CASSIAEMGMKTEAFF
TRBJ1-2	.	TRBV28	few	TGTGCCAGCAGAACTATGACAGTTAACTATGGCTACACCTTC	CASRTMTVNYGYTF
TRBJ2-7	TRBD1	TRBV11-2	.	TGTACCAGCAGCTTATATCAGGGGGTCCCCTACGAGCAGTATTTC	CTSSLYQGVPYEQYF
TRBJ2-7	TRBD1	TRBV28	.	TGTGTCAGCAGTTTGTCCACAGGGGGCTACGAGAAGTACTTC	CVSSLSTGGYEKYF
TRBJ2-1	.	TRBV10-2	.	TGCGCCGGCAGGTCCCCGGGACCCTCTTCTCATGAGCGGTTTTTC	CAGRSPGPSSHERFF
TRBJ1-1	.	TRBV11-3	.	TGTGCCAGCAGCTTCCGGGGCAGAACCCTTAACATTGAATCTTTCTTT	CASSFRGRTLNIESFF
TRBJ1-1	.	TRBV6-5	many	TGTGCAAGCAAGGCAGGGGTTAAAAATGAAGCTTTCTTT	CASKAGVKNEAFF
TRBJ1-5	.	TRBV20-1	once	TGCAGTGCTCAAATACTCGGGGACAATCAGTCCCAACATTTT	CSAQILGDNQSQHF
TRBJ1-1	.	TRBV6-2/TRBV6-3	.	TGTACCAGCCGACCTTTTGCGGGGCAAAGAAGAGAAGCTTTCTTT	CTSRPFAGQRREAFF
TRBJ2-4	TRBD1	TRBV5-6	.	TGTGCCGGCAGCGTTACCGGGACAGGGGTTGTTGGAAACATTCAGTACTTC	CAGSVTGTGVVGNIQYF